This T cell receptor (beta chain) was captured in a study of identical twins (dated by TCRdb to 2015 to 2016). The study in broad terms: To test whether fetal clonotypes persist, the study used deep sequencing on TCR alpha and beta repertoires from monozygotic twins, unrelated adults of various ages, and cord blood. To rule out contamination, replicate twin experiments were performed at different times with different library preparation protocols. The research as a whole found: Out-of-frame TCR alpha sequences shared between twins showed an excess of low generation-probability sequences compared with coincidental sharing between unrelated individuals. Abundant cord blood beta clonotypes had fewer insertions, young adult naive repertoires showed a similar but weaker trend, and memory repertoires showed no such trend. The excess sharing between twins in beta out-of-frame sequences was weaker because fewer shared sequences reduced the signal-to-noise ratio. Zero-insertion analyses could be partly confounded by invariant T cells such as MAIT and iNKT, although diverse VJ usage argued against such confounding for most clonotypes. Recombination models systematically underestimated out-of-frame TCR alpha sharing in monozygotic twins but agreed with sharing between unrelated individuals. Conclusions relied on cross-sectional statistical analysis, since the same donors could not be followed over many years.

Every donor was a healthy Caucasian. The twin cohort consisted of three pairs of female monozygotic twins, all aged roughly 18 to 29 years. Peripheral blood mononuclear cells were used as the source from which RNA for TCR libraries was isolated. Ends trimmed: V by 3 bases, J by 0 bases; bases unmatched to a gene: 7. As encoded in the germline V gene, CDR1 is SGHRS while CDR2 is YFSETQ. From the cysteine through the phenylalanine, the CDR3 covers 16 amino acids. CDR3 DNA only is kept here, 48 bases in frame from base 1. This clonotype was recorded many times. The antigen it binds to is not known. Base qualities are not provided; no much larger clone lies one nucleotide away. The library was built by means of 5' RACE. These reads were obtained on an Illumina HiSeq 2000. A universal primer binding site was added through template switching, and the final cDNA carried a unique molecular identifier so that TCR cDNA molecules could be counted accurately. Specific primers in the conserved constant-segment region were used to synthesize first-strand cDNA for the TCR alpha and beta chains. To control for contamination, each cDNA library was double barcoded with a SMART-Mk sample barcode plus Illumina barcodes. TruSeq adapter sequences along with Illumina sample barcodes were introduced in two successive PCR steps. The TCR alpha and beta cDNA libraries were sequenced on the Illumina HiSeq platform using custom primers. Processing in the source paper ran as follows. MiGEC was used to process raw reads and extract unique molecular identifiers, and MiXCR was used to find CDR3 positions. For each individual, recombination models were inferred using an EM algorithm with the repgenHMM and IGoR tools. The tcR package in R was used for shared clonotype analysis, with sharing normalized by the product of cloneset sizes. To study raw recombination free of thymic and clonal selection effects, out-of-frame nonproductive sequences were analyzed. TCRdb handled the public reads itself, with Q25 trimming in fastp and clone calling in MiXCR, and kept productive beta chains. Records with the same CDR3 protein are collapsed into one entry carrying the most frequent genes and DNA. What appears here as the V and J calls and clone size reflects TCRdb's work, not the paper's. The sample profile shows about 690,000 distinct CDR3 sequences; roughly 20% of them were found once. The ten biggest clones cover 4.3% of the sample.

These records were also assigned to another study, of T cells expressing NK-cell markers. Per that second paper: TCR beta-chain repertoires were profiled in sorted CD3+CD56+NKG2C+, CD3+CD56+NKG2C- and CD3+CD56-NKG2C+ T-cell subsets from eight donors. Seven of the eight sequenced donors were HCMV-seropositive and one was HCMV-seronegative. In several experiments an anti-gammadeltaTCR antibody was added to restrict sorting to alphabetaTCR-expressing T cells. In roughly 6 donors, the dominant CD3+CD56+NKG2C+ clonotypes ranked among the top 10 CD8+ clonotypes, making up about 1.0-7.5% of CD8+ T cells. Those dominant clonotypes were again the most abundant among CD3+CD56-NKG2C+ cells in several donors, at roughly 25-65%. It remained unclear whether the expanded NKG2C-expressing T cell clones were specific for HCMV antigens. Randomly selected healthy volunteers, three men and five women, were used as the eight sequenced donors. A commercial ELISA kit detecting HCMV-specific IgG in serum was used to determine HCMV serostatus. For a handful of donors, unsorted PBMC were also used to sequence bulk peripheral blood T-cell repertoires. MIGEC handled demultiplexing of the reads and grouping by UMI, while MiTCR was used to assemble and quantify clonotypes. Only TCR cDNA sequences supported by at least two reads were kept to exclude erroneous sequences. The tcR package was used for downstream repertoire analysis, with clonotypes matched between fractions based on CDR3 nucleotide sequence plus V segment. VDJmatch was used to annotate antigen specificity against VDJdb, with one amino acid substitution in CDR3 permitted.

The V and J genes are TRBV5-1 and TRBJ1-1, with 8 central nucleotides matching TRBD1. The sample consisted of PBMCs. The TCR sequence derives from a woman aged 18-30 years in good health. The bases are TGCGCCAGCAGCTGGGGCTGGACAGGGTTGAACACTGAAGCTTTCTTT. Translated, it reads CASSWGWTGLNTEAFF.